Below, one T cell receptor beta chain is given with its context. Antigen: not known. It was with 60 Vbeta and 13 Jbeta primers that the PCR ran. The authors' processing: Later analysis identified some 80 million unique TCR beta chains, approximately 10 million shared. Sequencing used immunoSEQ multiplex PCR; TCRdb keeps in-frame clones, though not all of them. Clone size and the V and J calls come from that table; the DNA yielded D and trimming. The top ten hold about 1.3% of the sample, which has more than 150,000 clones, 65% to 85% seen once. The data originate from a study of cytomegalovirus exposure and HLA in healthy donors. The study, taken as a whole, reports: The later analysis indicated that the majority of CMV-associated TCR beta chains appeared HLA-restricted.

This TCR came from a girl aged 10-17 years in good health and CMV-seropositive. The material sequenced was PBMCs.

The CDR3 bases are TGTGCCAGCAGTTACCGCCCAGGGGGAGGCTATGGCTACACCTTC. Translating it yields CASSYRPGGGYGYTF. This chain connects TRBV6-5 to TRBJ1-2, with TRBD1 identical over 7 bases. The CDR3 extends over 15 amino acids. V lost 2 bases and J lost 4; bases outside the gene matches: 7. CDR1 and CDR2 (germline): MNHEY, SVGAGI.